This is a list of T cell receptor beta chains from one sample in a study of blood T cell repertoires in COVID-19. The table came from immunoSEQ multiplex PCR; TCRdb's copy has only in-frame clones and leaves some out. The data hold a few hundred thousand clones, with approximately 80% observed a single time. The sequencing input was peripheral blood. Receptor source: a human donor in a cohort sampled during active COVID-19. Both conserved end residues are part of each CDR3. D genes are given only for firm matches. Clone size, where shown, is once, few, many, or a class for clones that have expanded.

V gene	J gene	clone size	D gene	CDR3 protein	CDR3 DNA
TRBV18	TRBJ2-5	.	.	CASSPRMLWETQYF	TGTGCCAGCTCGCCGCGGATGCTTTGGGAGACCCAGTACTTC
TRBV3-1/TRBV3-2	TRBJ2-2	once	TRBD2	CASSQGLAGGGTGELFF	TGTGCCAGCAGCCAGGGACTAGCGGGAGGAGGGACCGGGGAGCTGTTTTTT
TRBV2	TRBJ2-7	.	.	CASRKGVIQQSEQYF	TGTGCCAGCAGGAAAGGGGTAATTCAGCAGTCCGAGCAGTACTTC
TRBV11-2	TRBJ1-5	.	TRBD1	CASRDRDQPQHF	TGTGCCAGCAGGGACAGGGATCAGCCCCAGCATTTT
TRBV2	TRBJ1-5	.	TRBD1	CASNFGQVYQPQHF	TGTGCCAGCAACTTTGGACAGGTTTATCAGCCCCAGCATTTT
TRBV20-1	TRBJ1-2	.	.	CSASGRSYGYTF	TGCAGTGCTAGTGGTCGGTCCTACGGCTACACCTTC
TRBV6-6	TRBJ2-5	.	.	CASTATGSQETQYF	TGTGCCAGCACCGCCACGGGGTCTCAAGAGACCCAGTACTTC
TRBV4-1	TRBJ2-7	.	TRBD2	CASSQLGERGVPHEQYF	TGCGCCAGCAGCCAGCTGGGGGAGCGGGGGGTTCCCCACGAGCAGTACTTC
TRBV6-5	TRBJ2-1	.	.	CASSYSNTRNEQFF	TGTGCCAGCAGTTACTCGAATACTAGAAATGAGCAGTTCTTC
TRBV5-1	TRBJ1-2	.	TRBD1	CASSLDTGDGYTF	TGCGCCAGCAGCTTGGATACAGGGGATGGCTACACCTTC
TRBV6-5	TRBJ2-7	.	TRBD2	CASSYPGISGRDEQYF	TGTGCCAGCAGTTACCCGGGCATTAGCGGGAGGGACGAGCAGTACTTC
TRBV3-1/TRBV3-2	TRBJ2-5	.	TRBD2	CASSQGGPGLEETQYF	TGTGCCAGCAGCCAAGGTGGACCGGGACTAGAAGAGACCCAGTACTTC
TRBV7-9	TRBJ2-1	.	.	CASSLDIGNYNEQFF	TGTGCCAGCAGCTTAGACATCGGGAACTACAATGAGCAGTTCTTC
TRBV24-1	TRBJ1-1	.	TRBD1	CATIAQGETEAFF	TGTGCCACCATCGCCCAGGGGGAGACTGAAGCTTTCTTT